This TCR beta chain came from a study of beta chain features in type 1 diabetes. This CDR3 is 16 amino acids long. V was pared by 6 bases and J by 2 bases, with 13 bases of the junction left unmatched. Germline loops: CDR1 SGHAT, CDR2 FQNNGV. This clone was detected a few times. Its specificity is not known. Study observations and caveats: TCRB rearrangement may or may not be influenced by HLA type; here this remained unresolved. VDJ junctions from patients with type 1 diabetes contained fewer insertions and more deletions. Patients' naive, central memory and Treg TCRB repertoires seemed closer to one another than those of healthy donors.

TCRB transcripts that were expressed got sequenced, as all of the isolated RNA had been reverse transcribed. Here immunoSEQ multiplex PCR was the method, and the copy in TCRdb shows in-frame clones only, minus some. The sample records over 120,000 clones, roughly a tenth being singletons. The chain has TRBV11-2 and TRBJ2-7; TRBD1 matches at 7 bases. The specimen was naive CD4+ T cells from blood. The clonotype comes from a man between 18 and 29 years old in good health. For the CDR3, the DNA is TGTGCCAGCAGACACCCCCCGGGACAGAGGGCCTACGAGCAGTACTTC. Its protein product is CASRHPPGQRAYEQYF.